This entry lists 20 T cell receptor beta chains sequenced from one sample in a study of early T cells in non-severe SARS-CoV-2 infection. TCRdb passed the 5' RACE reads through MiXCR, listing each CDR3 protein once. The data show about 81,000 distinct CDR3 sequences, roughly 6% seen once. Sequencing input: whole blood. The receptors here all came from an adult who was a healthcare worker with PCR-confirmed SARS-CoV-2 infection or an uninfected control (not recorded which).

This clonotype was counted many times. The V call is TRBV7-2, the J call TRBJ2-3; D unclear. Trimming shortened V by 1 base and J by 2 bases, and 16 bases separated the two germline ends. The germline V gene encodes CDR1 SGHTA and CDR2 FQGNSA. There are 17 residues in the CDR3. CDR3 in amino acids: CASSLGSASSSTDTQYF. CDR3 nucleotide sequence: TGTGCCAGCAGCTTAGGGTCCGCCTCGAGTTCCACAGATACGCAGTATTTT.

This rearrangement joins TRBV4-2 to TRBJ2-5; D remains unclear. The CDR3 is 16 amino acids. Germline CDR1 and CDR2: LGHNA and YNFKEQ. The V end lost 1 base, the J end lost 5 bases, and 17 bases lay between the germline ends. The CDR3 DNA sequence: TGTGCCAGCAGCCAAGGAGGAATGGCTAGGGCGGAGACCCAGTACTTC. It is translated as CASSQGGMARAETQYF.

This clonotype occurred many times. This chain connects TRBV12-3 or TRBV12-4 to TRBJ2-7; tentative D call: TRBD2 (5 bases). This CDR3 has 12 amino acids. Deletions cut 3 bases from V and 2 bases from J, with 5 bases between. Written as DNA, the CDR3 is TGTGCCAGCAGTTTGGGAGCCTACGAGCAGTACTTC. Protein: CASSLGAYEQYF.

This clonotype has a count of ten or more. The genes are TRBV19 and TRBJ2-6; the D is unclear. Germline V CDR1 and CDR2: LNHDA, SQIVND (reference sequence). V was pared by 1 base and J by 1 base, with 8 bases between. The CDR3 extends over 16 amino acids. CDR3 loop: CASSIGDPSGANVLTF. Here the CDR3 DNA reads TGTGCCAGTAGTATAGGAGATCCTTCTGGGGCCAACGTCCTGACTTTC.

This clonotype was observed a handful of times. The chain recombines TRBV5-4 with TRBJ1-2; 7 bases agree with TRBD1. This CDR3 contains 13 residues. The germline gives CDR1 SGHNT, CDR2 YYREEE (reference sequence). After removal of 4 bases from V and 6 bases from J, the junction contained 6 bases not matched to a gene. As DNA, the CDR3 is TGTGCCAGCAGCGTCAGGGGGAGTGATGGCTACACCTTC. As protein: CASSVRGSDGYTF.

Ten or more counts support this clonotype. The chain links TRBV7-9 to TRBJ2-5; 12 bases line up with TRBD2. The CDR3 covers 15 residues. V was pared by 5 bases and J by 6 bases, with 7 bases of the junction left unmatched. The germline V gene has CDR1 SEHNR and CDR2 FQNEAQ (reference sequence). DNA for the CDR3: TGTGCCAGCAGCCTGACTAGCGGGGGCATGAAGACCCAGTACTTC. It translates to CASSLTSGGMKTQYF.

The sample holds a few counts of this clonotype. The CDR3, as DNA: TGCAGCGTTACACAGGGTTACACTGAAGCTTTCTTT. Amino acids: CSVTQGYTEAFF. This chain connects TRBV29-1 to TRBJ1-1; a possible D gene is TRBD1 (6 bases). V shed 5 bases and J shed 3 bases, with 10 bases lying between them. Germline assignment: CDR1 SQVTM and CDR2 ANQGSEA. The CDR3 is made up of 12 amino acids.

This clonotype came up many times. The V gene is TRBV12-3 or TRBV12-4, the J gene TRBJ2-4, with D unclear. V shed 5 bases and J shed 3 bases, with 8 bases lying between them. The CDR3 loop spans 13 amino acids. The CDR3 sequence: CASSLLGKNIQYF. CDR3 nucleotides: TGTGCCAGCAGTCTTCTAGGCAAAAACATTCAGTACTTC.

The CDR3 sequence: CASNALVGETQYF. CDR3 nucleotides: TGTGCCAGCAACGCGCTCGTTGGGGAGACCCAGTACTTC. This chain uses TRBV2 with TRBJ2-5; D ambiguous. Looked up from germline, CDR1 is SNHLY and CDR2 is FYNNEI. Trimming removed 7 bases at V and 5 bases at J, with 14 bases between. The CDR3 totals 13 residues.

The table lists this clonotype with a few counts. The chain joins TRBV7-9 to TRBJ2-7; tentatively, D is TRBD1 (5 bases). The germline V gene has CDR1 SEHNR and CDR2 FQNEAQ (reference sequence). V was cut by 2 bases and J by 4 bases, with 9 bases left in between. The CDR3 length is 13 residues. CDR3 protein: CASSLNQGYEQYF. CDR3 coding DNA: TGTGCCAGCAGCTTAAATCAGGGTTACGAGCAGTACTTC.

This clonotype was detected many times. J is TRBJ2-5 and V is TRBV11-2, with D tentatively TRBD2 (5 bases). The CDR3 totals 14 residues. Germline CDR1 reads SGHAT; CDR2 reads FQNNGV. Trimming pared 2 bases from V and 4 bases from J, leaving 11 bases between. CDR3 residues: CASSLSPGRETQYF. The DNA of the CDR3 is TGTGCCAGCAGCTTATCCCCGGGGAGAGAGACCCAGTACTTC.

This clonotype was seen a few times. CDR3 in amino acids: CASSQEVGFREQYF. CDR3 bases: TGTGCCAGCAGCCAAGAAGTGGGGTTCCGCGAGCAGTACTTC. The chain joins TRBV4-2 to TRBJ2-7; D is ambiguous. Germline values: CDR1 LGHNA, CDR2 YNFKEQ. The CDR3 runs to 14 residues. V was clipped by 0 bases and J by 6 bases, with 12 bases between them.

In this sample, this clonotype turned up a few times. The CDR3 loop is CSAREGAGADTQYF. Written as DNA, the CDR3 is TGCAGTGCTAGAGAAGGCGCGGGGGCGGATACGCAGTATTTT. The rearrangement links TRBV20-1 to TRBJ2-3, with D maybe TRBD2 (7 bases). V lost 0 bases, J lost 6 bases, and 13 bases lay in between. The CDR3 is made up of 14 amino acids. Germline-derived CDR1 and CDR2 are DFQATT and SNEGSKA (reference sequence).

This clonotype was seen repeatedly, ten times or more. This chain links TRBV20-1 with TRBJ2-5, with D perhaps matching TRBD1 (6 bases). Trimming took off 2 bases at V and 5 bases at J, with 18 bases between the two ends. The CDR3 is made up of 15 amino acids. CDR1 and CDR2 (germline): DFQATT, SNEGSKA (reference sequence). CDR3 residues: CSARPSRQAKETQYF. DNA of the CDR3: TGCAGTGCTAGACCCTCGAGACAGGCTAAGGAGACCCAGTACTTC.

This clonotype turned up a few times. Written as DNA, the CDR3 is TGTGCCAGCAGCGGAAGTTCGGGGACTGGGGCCAACGTCCTGACTTTC. Residues: CASSGSSGTGANVLTF. V and J are TRBV5-4 and TRBJ2-6; possibly TRBD2 for D (5 bases). CDR3 length: 16 amino acids. V dropped 4 bases and J dropped 2 bases, with 13 bases sitting between them. Germline loops: CDR1 SGHNT, CDR2 YYREEE (reference sequence).

V and J are TRBV5-5 and TRBJ1-1; no definite D call. This CDR3 region has 15 residues. V was trimmed by 0 bases and J by 0 bases, leaving 9 bases between them. Looked up from germline, CDR1 is SGHKS and CDR2 is YYEKEE (reference sequence). As DNA, the CDR3 is TGTGCCAGCAGCTTGGGTGTAAAGCTGAACACTGAAGCTTTCTTT. Amino acid sequence: CASSLGVKLNTEAFF.

This clonotype appeared a single time. The genes are TRBV7-7 and TRBJ2-7; 7 bases align to TRBD1. CDR1 is SSHAT, CDR2 FNYEAQ, per germline (reference sequence). Unmatched junction bases numbered 7, after V lost 5 bases and J lost 6 bases. The CDR3 is 13 residues long. The CDR3 loop is CASSARTGGEQYF. The DNA for the CDR3 is TGTGCCAGCAGCGCCCGGACAGGCGGCGAGCAGTACTTC.

This clonotype was detected ten times or more. The J gene is TRBJ1-1, the V gene TRBV24-1, with a tentative D call TRBD1 (6 bases). V was cut by 3 bases and J by 5 bases, with 15 bases left in between. The CDR3 sequence is 15 residues long. Per the germline V gene, CDR1 is KGHDR and CDR2 is SFDVKD. In DNA form, the CDR3 reads TGTGCCACCAGTGATCTTGAGGGGGGAGTTACTGAAGCTTTCTTT. It encodes CATSDLEGGVTEAFF.

The sample holds many counts of this clonotype. The rearrangement links TRBV7-8 to TRBJ2-2, with D unclear. Deletions cut 0 bases from V and 6 bases from J, with 2 bases between. Looked up from germline, CDR1 is SGHVS and CDR2 is FQNEAQ. This CDR3 is built from 12 residues. DNA for the CDR3: TGTGCCAGCAGCTTAGCGCCCGGGGAGCTGTTTTTT. Residues: CASSLAPGELFF.

This clonotype was counted only a few times. This chain joins TRBV5-1 and TRBJ2-7; the match to TRBD1 covers 9 bases. Germline CDR1 reads SGHRS; CDR2 reads YFSETQ. The CDR3 runs to 15 residues. V lost 5 bases, J lost 5 bases, and 11 bases stayed unmatched. The CDR3: CASRRTGTGLDEQYF. The DNA of the CDR3 is TGCGCCAGCAGAAGAACCGGGACAGGGTTGGACGAGCAGTACTTC.